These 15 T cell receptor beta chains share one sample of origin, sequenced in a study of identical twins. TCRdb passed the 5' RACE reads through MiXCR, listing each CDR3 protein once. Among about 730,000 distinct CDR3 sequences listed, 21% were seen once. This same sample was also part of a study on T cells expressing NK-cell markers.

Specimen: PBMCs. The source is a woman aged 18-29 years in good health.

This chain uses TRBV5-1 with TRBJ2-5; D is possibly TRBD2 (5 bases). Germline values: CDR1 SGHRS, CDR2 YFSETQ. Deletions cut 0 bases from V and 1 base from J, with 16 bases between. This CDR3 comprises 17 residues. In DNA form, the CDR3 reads TGCGCCAGCAGCTTGGCCATAGCGCAAGCAACCCAAGAGACCCAGTACTTC. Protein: CASSLAIAQATQETQYF.

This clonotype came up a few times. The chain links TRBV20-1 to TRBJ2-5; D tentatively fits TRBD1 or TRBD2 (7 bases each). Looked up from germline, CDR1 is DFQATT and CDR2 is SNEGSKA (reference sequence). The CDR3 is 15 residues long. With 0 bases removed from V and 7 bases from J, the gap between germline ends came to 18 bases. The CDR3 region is CSARDGTTPGGTQYF. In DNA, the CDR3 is TGCAGTGCTAGAGATGGGACTACGCCAGGGGGGACCCAGTACTTC.

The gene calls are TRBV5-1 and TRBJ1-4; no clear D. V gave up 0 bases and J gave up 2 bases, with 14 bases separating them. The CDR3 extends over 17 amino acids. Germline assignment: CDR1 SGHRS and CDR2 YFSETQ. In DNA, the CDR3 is TGCGCCAGCAGCTTGGCCGTCTGGGATGCGACTAATGAAAAACTGTTTTTT. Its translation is CASSLAVWDATNEKLFF.

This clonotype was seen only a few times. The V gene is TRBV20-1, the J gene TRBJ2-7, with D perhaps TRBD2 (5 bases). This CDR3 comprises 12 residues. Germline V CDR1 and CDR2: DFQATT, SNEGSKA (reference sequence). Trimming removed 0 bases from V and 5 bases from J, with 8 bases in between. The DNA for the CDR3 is TGCAGTGCTAGAGATCTCGGGGACGAGCAGTACTTC. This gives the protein CSARDLGDEQYF.

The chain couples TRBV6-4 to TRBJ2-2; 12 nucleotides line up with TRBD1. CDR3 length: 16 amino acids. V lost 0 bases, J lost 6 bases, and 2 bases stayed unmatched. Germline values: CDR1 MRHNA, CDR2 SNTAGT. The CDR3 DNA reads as TGTGCCAGCAGTGACTCTGGGACAGGGGGCTCCGGGGAGCTGTTTTTT. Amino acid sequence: CASSDSGTGGSGELFF.

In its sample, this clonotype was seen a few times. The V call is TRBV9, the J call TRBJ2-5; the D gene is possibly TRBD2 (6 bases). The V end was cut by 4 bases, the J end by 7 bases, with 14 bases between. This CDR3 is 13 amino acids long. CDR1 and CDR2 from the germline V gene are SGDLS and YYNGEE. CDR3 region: CASSSGQGGTQYF. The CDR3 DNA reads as TGTGCCAGCAGCTCCGGGCAGGGAGGGACCCAGTACTTC. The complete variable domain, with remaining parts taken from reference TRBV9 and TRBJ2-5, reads DSGVTQTPKHLITATGQRVTLRCSPRSGDLSVYWYQQSLDQGLQFLIQYYNGEERAKGNILERFSAQQFPDLHSELNLSSLELGDSALYFCASSSGQGGTQYFGPGTRLLVL.

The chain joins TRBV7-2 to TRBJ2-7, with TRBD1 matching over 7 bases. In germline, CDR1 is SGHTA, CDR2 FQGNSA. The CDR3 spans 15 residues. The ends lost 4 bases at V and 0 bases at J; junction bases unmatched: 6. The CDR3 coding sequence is TGTGCCAGCAGCTACCTACAGGGGATCTCCTACGAGCAGTACTTC. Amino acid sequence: CASSYLQGISYEQYF. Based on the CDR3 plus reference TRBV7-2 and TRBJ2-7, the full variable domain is GAGVSQSPSNKVTEKGKDVELRCDPISGHTALYWYRQSLGQGLEFLIYFQGNSAPDKSGLPSDRFSAERTGGSVSTLTIQRTQQEDSAVYLCASSYLQGISYEQYFGPGTRLTVT.

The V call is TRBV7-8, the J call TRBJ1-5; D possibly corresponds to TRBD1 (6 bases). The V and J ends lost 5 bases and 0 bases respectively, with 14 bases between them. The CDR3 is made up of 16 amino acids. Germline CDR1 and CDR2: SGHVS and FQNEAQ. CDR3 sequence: CASSGGALYSNQPQHF. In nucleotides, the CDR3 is TGTGCCAGCAGCGGGGGGGCTCTCTATAGCAATCAGCCCCAGCATTTT.

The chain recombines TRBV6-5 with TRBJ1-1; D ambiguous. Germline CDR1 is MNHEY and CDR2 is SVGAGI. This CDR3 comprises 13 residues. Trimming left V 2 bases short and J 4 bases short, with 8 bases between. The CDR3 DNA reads TGTGCCAGCAGTTACGGGTTTAGCACTGAAGCTTTCTTT. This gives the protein CASSYGFSTEAFF.

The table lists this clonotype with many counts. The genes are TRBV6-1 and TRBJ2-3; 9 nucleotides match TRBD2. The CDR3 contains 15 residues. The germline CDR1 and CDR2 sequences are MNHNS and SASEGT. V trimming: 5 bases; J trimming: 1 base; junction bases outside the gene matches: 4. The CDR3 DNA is TGTGCCAGCAGTCGCGGGGGGGCCGGCACAGATACGCAGTATTTT. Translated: CASSRGGAGTDTQYF.

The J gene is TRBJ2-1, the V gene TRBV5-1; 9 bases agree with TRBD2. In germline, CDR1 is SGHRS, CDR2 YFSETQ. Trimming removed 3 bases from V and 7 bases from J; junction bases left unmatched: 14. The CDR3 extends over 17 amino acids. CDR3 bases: TGCGCCAGCAGCTACCGACGGGGTAGCGGGAGAGAAAATGAGCAGTTCTTC. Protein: CASSYRRGSGRENEQFF. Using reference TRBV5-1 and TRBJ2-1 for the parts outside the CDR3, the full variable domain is KAGVTQTPRYLIKTRGQQVTLSCSPISGHRSVSWYQQTPGQGLQFLFEYFSETQRNKGNFPGRFSGRQFSNSRSEMNVSTLELGDSALYLCASSYRRGSGRENEQFFGPGTRLTVL.

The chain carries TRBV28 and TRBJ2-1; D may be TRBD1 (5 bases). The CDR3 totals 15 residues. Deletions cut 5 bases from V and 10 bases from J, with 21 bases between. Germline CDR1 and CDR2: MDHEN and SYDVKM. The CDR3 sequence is CASSDLGQGVDEQFF. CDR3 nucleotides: TGTGCCAGCAGTGATCTCGGGCAGGGTGTCGACGAGCAGTTCTTC.

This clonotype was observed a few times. CDR3 residues: CASRGGGYTF. The CDR3 bases are TGTGCCAGCAGAGGAGGGGGCTACACCTTC. The chain joins TRBV21-1 to TRBJ1-2. TRBV21-1 represents a pseudogene. This CDR3 comprises 10 residues.

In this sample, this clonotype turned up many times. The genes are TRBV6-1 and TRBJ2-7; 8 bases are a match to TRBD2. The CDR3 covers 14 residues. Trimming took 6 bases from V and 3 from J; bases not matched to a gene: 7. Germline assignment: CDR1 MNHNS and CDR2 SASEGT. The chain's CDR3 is CASSPGLVIYEQYF. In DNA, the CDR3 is TGTGCCAGCAGCCCGGGACTAGTCATCTACGAGCAGTACTTC.

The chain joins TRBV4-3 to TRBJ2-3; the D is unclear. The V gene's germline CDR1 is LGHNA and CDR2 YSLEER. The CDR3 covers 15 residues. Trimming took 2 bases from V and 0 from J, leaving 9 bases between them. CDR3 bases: TGCGCCAGCAGCCAAAGACTCGAGAGCACAGATACGCAGTATTTT. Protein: CASSQRLESTDTQYF.